This entry concerns a single T cell receptor beta chain. This record belongs to a study of blood T cell repertoires in COVID-19. Here immunoSEQ multiplex PCR was the method, and the copy in TCRdb shows in-frame clones only, minus some. The data contain a few hundred thousand clones, about 88% of them singletons. Researchers sorted participants into cohorts using their self-reported clinical history. The CDR3 has 13 amino acids. Trimming at V came to 4 bases and at J to 6 bases, leaving 0 bases not matched to a gene. Per the germline V gene, CDR1 is SGHDN and CDR2 is FVKESK. Sequencing input: PBMCs or T cells enriched from blood (not recorded which). This sequence originates from a woman between 45 and 60 years old who had recovered from COVID-19. The chain has TRBV14 and TRBJ2-2; TRBD2 aligns across 9 bases. CDR3 sequence reads: CASSRTSAGELFF. CDR3 bases: TGTGCCAGCAGCCGGACTAGCGCCGGGGAGCTGTTTTTT.